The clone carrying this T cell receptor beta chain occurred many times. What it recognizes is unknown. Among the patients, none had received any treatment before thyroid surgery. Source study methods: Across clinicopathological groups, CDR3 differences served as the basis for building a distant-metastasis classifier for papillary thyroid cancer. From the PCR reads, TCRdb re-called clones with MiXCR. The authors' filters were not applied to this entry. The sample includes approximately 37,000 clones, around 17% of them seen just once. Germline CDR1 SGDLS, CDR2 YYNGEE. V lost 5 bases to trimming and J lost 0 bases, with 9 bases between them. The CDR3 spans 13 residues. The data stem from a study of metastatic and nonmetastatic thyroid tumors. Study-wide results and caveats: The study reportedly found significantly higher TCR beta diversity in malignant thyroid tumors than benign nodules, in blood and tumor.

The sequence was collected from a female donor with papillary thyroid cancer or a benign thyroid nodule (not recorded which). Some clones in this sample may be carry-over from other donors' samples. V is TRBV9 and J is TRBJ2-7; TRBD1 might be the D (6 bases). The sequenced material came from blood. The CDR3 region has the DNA TGTGCCAGCAGTACGGGACACTCCTACGAGCAGTACTTC. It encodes CASSTGHSYEQYF. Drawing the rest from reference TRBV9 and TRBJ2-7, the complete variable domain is DSGVTQTPKHLITATGQRVTLRCSPRSGDLSVYWYQQSLDQGLQFLIQYYNGEERAKGNILERFSAQQFPDLHSELNLSSLELGDSALYFCASSTGHSYEQYFGPGTRLTVT.